One sample yielded the 9 T cell receptor beta chains listed below, sequenced in a study of response to subunit inactivated influenza vaccine. TCRdb processed the RT-PCR reads anew with MiXCR; each CDR3 protein has one entry. Of hundreds of thousands of distinct CDR3 sequences listed, roughly 8.2% are singletons. The sample was PBMCs from blood, taken around 25 months after vaccination. Receptors originate from a man in his fifties or sixties who received an inactivated influenza vaccine.

In DNA, the CDR3 is TGTGCCAGCAGCCCAACGGTGGGAGGTTGGTCAGATACGCAGTATTTT. Its protein product is CASSPTVGGWSDTQYF. This chain links TRBV4-2 with TRBJ2-3; perhaps TRBD2 as D (6 bases). Trimming took off 4 bases at V and 4 bases at J, with 18 bases between the two ends. This CDR3 is 16 amino acids long. The germline CDR1 and CDR2 sequences are LGHNA and YNFKEQ.

This clonotype came up a few times. The J gene is TRBJ2-1, the V gene TRBV20-1; D is uncertain. CDR1 DFQATT and CDR2 SNEGSKA come from the germline V gene (reference sequence). The CDR3 length is 14 residues. V lost 0 bases, J lost 1 base, and 7 bases lay in between. DNA for the CDR3: TGCAGTGCTAGAGATTCGCCTTCCTACAATGAGCAGTTCTTC. Residues: CSARDSPSYNEQFF.

This clonotype was observed many times. This chain joins TRBV20-1 and TRBJ2-5, with no clear D. This CDR3 region has 13 residues. V dropped 1 base and J dropped 1 base, with 7 bases sitting between them. Germline lookup yields CDR1 DFQATT and CDR2 SNEGSKA (reference sequence). The chain's CDR3 is CSARVLSQETQYF. The DNA for the CDR3 is TGCAGTGCTAGAGTGTTGAGCCAAGAGACCCAGTACTTC.

In its sample, this clonotype was seen many times. The chain recombines TRBV7-8 with TRBJ2-7; the D gene is possibly TRBD2 (5 bases). The CDR3 is 16 amino acids. V was pared by 7 bases and J by 0 bases, with 19 bases between. Germline V gene sequence: CDR1 SGHVS, CDR2 FQNEAQ. In DNA form, the CDR3 reads TGTGCCAGCACCCCAACGAGGGTATTCGTCTCCTACGAGCAGTACTTC. Encoded protein: CASTPTRVFVSYEQYF.

The chain links TRBV7-9 to TRBJ2-1; no firm D call. The V and J ends lost 4 bases and 4 bases respectively, with 8 bases between them. CDR1 and CDR2 from the germline V gene are SEHNR and FQNEAQ (reference sequence). The CDR3 totals 13 residues. The CDR3 region is CASSSDVYNEQFF. As DNA, the CDR3 is TGTGCCAGCAGCTCTGACGTTTACAATGAGCAGTTCTTC.

The gene calls are TRBV14 and TRBJ2-1; D might be TRBD1 or TRBD2, each matching 5 bases. The CDR3 sequence is 16 residues long. V lost 3 bases and J lost 0, with 12 bases in between. The germline gives CDR1 SGHDN, CDR2 FVKESK. In DNA, the CDR3 is TGTGCCAGCAGCCACGAGGGACCTGGCTCCTACAATGAGCAGTTCTTC. Translation gives CASSHEGPGSYNEQFF.

The chain carries TRBV20-1 and TRBJ2-3; the D gene is possibly TRBD1 (6 bases). This CDR3 has 13 residues. The germline gives CDR1 DFQATT, CDR2 SNEGSKA (reference sequence). Between the trimmed V and J ends, which lost 3 bases and 5 bases, there was a span of 12 bases. The CDR3: CSARNYRVDTQYF. The CDR3 DNA sequence: TGCAGTGCTAGGAACTACAGGGTAGATACGCAGTATTTT.

The chain recombines TRBV11-2 with TRBJ2-3, with TRBD2 as a possible D gene (6 bases). CDR1 and CDR2 from the germline V gene are SGHAT and FQNNGV. The CDR3 has 12 residues. V lost 5 bases to trimming and J lost 10 bases, with 13 bases between them. CDR3 DNA sequence: TGTGCCAGCAGCGTCGGGAGCGGTCCGCAGTATTTT. The encoded protein is CASSVGSGPQYF.

The chain employs TRBV9 and TRBJ2-1, with TRBD2 matching over 13 bases. Germline trimming cut 7 bases from V and 9 bases from J; bases unmatched to any gene: 10. CDR1 is SGDLS and CDR2 is YYNGEE in the germline V gene. The CDR3 is 15 residues long. The CDR3: CASGETSGRKGEQFF. In DNA, the CDR3 is TGTGCCAGCGGCGAGACTAGCGGGAGGAAGGGTGAGCAGTTCTTC.